This T cell receptor beta chain is from a study of monozygotic twins with inflammatory bowel disease. Germline values: CDR1 LNHDA, CDR2 SQIVND (reference sequence). The CDR3 consists of 15 residues. Investigators made cDNA in eight separate reactions per sample. TCRdb re-called the 5' RACE reads, yielding one record per CDR3 amino acid sequence without DNA. The table lists about 450,000 distinct CDR3 sequences. The sequenced sample consisted of blood. The TCR comes from a human donor with ulcerative colitis or Crohn's disease, or a healthy co-twin of an affected twin (not recorded which). V is TRBV19 and J is TRBJ1-1; the D call of TRBD1 rests on TCRdb alone, since no DNA is present to check it. CDR3 sequence: CASSIGPGGNTEAFF.